The 19 T cell receptor beta chains reported below all come from one sample, sequenced in a study of T cell clonotyping in hematopoietic cell transplantation. Data came from immunoSEQ multiplex PCR; TCRdb stores just in-frame clones and leaves some out. The data show around 15,000 clones, approximately 60% seen once. The source material was PBMCs, sampled 30 days after allogeneic stem cell transplant. The receptors here all came from a male patient aged 45-60 years who had an allogeneic stem cell transplant from an unrelated donor, so T cells may come from the graft donor. Some clones in this sample may be carry-over from other donors' samples.

The rearrangement links TRBV5-6 to TRBJ1-5, with TRBD1 matching over 7 bases. This CDR3 spans 15 amino acids. Trimming took 0 bases from V and 1 from J; bases not matched to a gene: 1. The germline V gene encodes CDR1 SGHDT and CDR2 YYEEEE. The CDR3: CASSLGGQSNQPQHF. The CDR3 DNA reads TGTGCCAGCAGCTTGGGGGGACAGAGCAATCAGCCCCAGCATTTT. Full variable domain (rest looked up from reference TRBV5-6 and TRBJ1-5): DAGVTQSPTHLIKTRGQQVTLRCSPKSGHDTVSWYQQALGQGPQFIFQYYEEEERQRGNFPDRFSGHQFPNYSSELNVNALLLGDSALYLCASSLGGQSNQPQHFGDGTRLSIL.

This clone was seen once. The chain uses TRBV29-1 and TRBJ1-2, with D maybe TRBD1 (5 bases). Deletions cut 5 bases from V and 7 bases from J, with 11 bases between. The germline V gene encodes CDR1 SQVTM and CDR2 ANQGSEA. The CDR3 extends over 11 amino acids. The CDR3 sequence: CSVTGDSGYTF. CDR3 bases: TGCAGCGTTACCGGCGACAGTGGCTACACCTTC.

The CDR3: CASSQGGRSSPLHF. The CDR3 DNA reads TGCGCCAGCAGCCAAGGCGGGCGAAGTTCACCCCTCCACTTT. This chain joins TRBV4-1 and TRBJ1-6; no reliable D call. CDR1 is MGHRA and CDR2 is YSYEKL in the germline V gene. This CDR3 spans 14 amino acids. Deletions cut 1 base from V and 9 bases from J, with 10 bases between.

The V call is TRBV6-1, the J call TRBJ1-1; D not resolved. Germline CDR1 MNHNS, CDR2 SASEGT. The CDR3 is made up of 13 amino acids. V was clipped by 2 bases and J by 6 bases, with 10 bases between them. The CDR3 is CASSETWLPEAFF. The CDR3 DNA sequence: TGTGCCAGCAGTGAAACCTGGCTCCCTGAAGCTTTCTTT.

The V gene is TRBV7-2, the J gene TRBJ1-2; D gene uncertain. The CDR3 contains 15 residues. Germline V gene sequence: CDR1 SGHTA, CDR2 FQGNSA. Trimming removed 1 base at V and 4 bases at J, with 13 bases between. CDR3 residues: CASSLVRTELYGYTF. The CDR3 nucleotides are TGTGCCAGCAGCTTAGTTCGGACGGAGCTCTATGGCTACACCTTC.

This rearrangement joins TRBV2 to TRBJ2-5, with D possibly TRBD2 on 6 matching bases. The CDR3 runs to 15 residues. V lost 4 bases, J lost 5 bases, and 17 bases lay in between. Per the germline V gene, CDR1 is SNHLY and CDR2 is FYNNEI. The CDR3 sequence: CASSGRRGGGETQYF. CDR3 nucleotides: TGTGCCAGCAGTGGCCGCCGGGGAGGTGGGGAGACCCAGTACTTC.

This chain joins TRBV27 and TRBJ2-5; 11 positions agree with TRBD1. The tail of the sequence fits TRBJ2-7 better, so the J call may be wrong. Germline V gives CDR1 MNHEY, CDR2 SMNVEV (reference sequence). This CDR3 has 15 amino acids. The CDR3 spells CASRSGTGGAYEQYF. DNA of the CDR3: TGTGCCAGCAGATCCGGGACAGGGGGTGCTTACGAGCAGTACTTC.

The V call is TRBV30, the J call TRBJ1-1; D not resolved. From germline, CDR1 is GTSNPN and CDR2 SVGIG (reference sequence). The CDR3 spans 12 residues. V dropped 1 base and J dropped 0 bases, with 3 bases sitting between them. In DNA form, the CDR3 reads TGTGCCTGGAGTGGGGTGAACACTGAAGCTTTCTTT. As protein: CAWSGVNTEAFF.

This CDR3 reads CASSQGRTGIATNEKLFF. The CDR3, as DNA: TGTGCCAGCAGCCAGGGACGAACGGGAATCGCAACTAATGAAAAACTGTTTTTT. The chain carries TRBV4-2 and TRBJ1-4; D may be TRBD1 (5 bases). The CDR3 is 18 amino acids. Per the germline V gene, CDR1 is LGHNA and CDR2 is YNFKEQ. Trimming stripped 3 bases from V and 0 bases from J, with 17 bases between.

This clone was seen once. The CDR3 reads CASSQEIAGGYEQYF. In DNA form, the CDR3 reads TGTGCCAGCAGCCAAGAGATAGCGGGGGGATACGAGCAGTACTTC. The chain recombines TRBV4-2 with TRBJ2-7, with 10 bases matching TRBD2. V lost 0 bases, J lost 4 bases, and 3 bases stayed unmatched. In germline, CDR1 is LGHNA, CDR2 YNFKEQ. This CDR3 contains 15 residues.

The chain recombines TRBV14 with TRBJ2-1, with no clear D. Trimming removed 4 bases at V and 1 base at J, with 11 bases between. The CDR3 is 15 residues long. Germline-derived CDR1 and CDR2 are SGHDN and FVKESK. The CDR3 region is CASSPIPTSYNEQFF. Here the CDR3 DNA reads TGTGCCAGCAGCCCGATCCCAACTTCCTACAATGAGCAGTTCTTC.

The chain carries TRBV29-1 and TRBJ1-4; D perhaps matches TRBD1 (5 bases). CDR3 length equals 12 residues. The germline V gene encodes CDR1 SQVTM and CDR2 ANQGSEA. V lost 6 bases and J 3 bases, leaving 8 bases between the germline ends. DNA of the CDR3: TGCAGCGTCTGGGACGCTAATGAAAAACTGTTTTTT. This sequence encodes CSVWDANEKLFF.

The rearrangement joins TRBV11-2 to TRBJ1-1, with 7 bases fitting TRBD1. After removal of 1 base from V and 3 bases from J, the junction contained 2 bases not matched to a gene. CDR1 is SGHAT, CDR2 FQNNGV, per germline. The length of the CDR3 is 14 residues. The CDR3 is CASSLAGTDTEAFF. DNA of the CDR3: TGTGCCAGCAGCTTAGCGGGGACAGACACTGAAGCTTTCTTT.

In its sample, this clone was seen once. This sequence joins TRBV7-9 and TRBJ2-7, with TRBD2 as a possible D gene (5 bases). The CDR3 spans 16 residues. V lost 8 bases, J lost 1 base, and 21 bases lay in between. Per the germline V gene, CDR1 is SEHNR and CDR2 is FQNEAQ (reference sequence). In nucleotides, the CDR3 is TGTGCCAGCGCCCCCAACCGGGGTTTCCCATCCTACGAGCAGTACTTC. This encodes CASAPNRGFPSYEQYF.

CDR3 in DNA: TGCGCCAGCAGCCAAGAGGACAGCCCCAACTATGGCTACACCTTC. Protein sequence: CASSQEDSPNYGYTF. The chain has TRBV4-3 and TRBJ1-2; a possible D gene is TRBD1 (6 bases). The length of the CDR3 is 15 residues. Germline CDR1 is LGHNA and CDR2 is YSLEER. Between the trimmed V and J ends, which lost 0 bases and 2 bases, there was a span of 10 bases.

This clone was seen a handful of times. The chain uses TRBV19 and TRBJ1-1; weak D call: TRBD1 (6 bases). Germline V gene data show CDR1 as LNHDA and CDR2 as SQIVND (reference sequence). Between the trimmed V and J ends, which lost 5 bases and 4 bases, there was a span of 14 bases. CDR3 length: 14 amino acids. Written as DNA, the CDR3 is TGTGCCAGTAGTCAAGGGGGAGGGGGCACTGAAGCTTTCTTT. Encoded protein: CASSQGGGGTEAFF.

This clone was counted between two and nine times. Other DNA sequences of this sample code for an identical CDR3. The chain employs TRBV30 and TRBJ2-7; D not resolved. CDR1 GTSNPN and CDR2 SVGIG come from the germline V gene (reference sequence). Deletions cut 1 base from V and 4 bases from J, with 5 bases between. The CDR3 is 11 amino acids. The CDR3 protein is CAWSGQYEQYF. CDR3 coding DNA: TGTGCCTGGAGTGGGCAATACGAGCAGTACTTC.

The genes are TRBV7-3 and TRBJ2-2; D ambiguous. This CDR3 region has 14 residues. V lost 5 bases and J 4 bases, leaving 11 bases between the germline ends. CDR1 SGHTA and CDR2 FQGTGA come from the germline V gene. Here the CDR3 DNA reads TGTGCCAGCAGCCAATTGAAAACCACCGGGGAGCTGTTTTTT. Translation gives CASSQLKTTGELFF.

This clone is medium-sized (0.01 to 0.1%) in the sample. This chain links TRBV2 with TRBJ2-5, with a weak D call TRBD2 (6 bases). V gave up 4 bases and J gave up 2 bases, with 11 bases separating them. CDR3 length equals 14 residues. Germline V gene lookup returns CDR1 SNHLY and CDR2 FYNNEI. In DNA, the CDR3 is TGTGCCAGCAGTGGGAGCGGGTATCAAGAGACCCAGTACTTC. The encoded protein is CASSGSGYQETQYF.